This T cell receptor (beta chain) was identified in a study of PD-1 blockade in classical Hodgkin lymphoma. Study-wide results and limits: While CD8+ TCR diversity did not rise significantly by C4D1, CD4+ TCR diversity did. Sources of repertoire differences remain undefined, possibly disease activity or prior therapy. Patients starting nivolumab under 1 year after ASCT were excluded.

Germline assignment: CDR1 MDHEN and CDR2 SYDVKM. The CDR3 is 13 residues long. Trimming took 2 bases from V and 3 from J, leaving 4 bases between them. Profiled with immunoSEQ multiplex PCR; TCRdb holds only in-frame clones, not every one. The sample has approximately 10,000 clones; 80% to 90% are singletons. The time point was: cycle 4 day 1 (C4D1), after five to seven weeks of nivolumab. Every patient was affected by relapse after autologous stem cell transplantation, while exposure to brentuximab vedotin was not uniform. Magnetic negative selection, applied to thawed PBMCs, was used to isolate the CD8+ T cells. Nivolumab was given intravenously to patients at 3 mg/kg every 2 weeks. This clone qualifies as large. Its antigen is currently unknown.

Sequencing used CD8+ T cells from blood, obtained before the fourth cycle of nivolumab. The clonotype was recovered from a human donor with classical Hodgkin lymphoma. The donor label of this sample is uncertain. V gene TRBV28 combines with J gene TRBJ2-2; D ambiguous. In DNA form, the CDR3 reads TGTGCCAGCAGTTTACATGACACCGGGGAGCTGTTTTTT. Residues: CASSLHDTGELFF. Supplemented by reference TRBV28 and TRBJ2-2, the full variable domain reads DVKVTQSSRYLVKRTGEKVFLECVQDMDHENMFWYRQDPGLGLRLIYFSYDVKMKEKGDIPEGYSVSREKKERFSLILESASTNQTSMYLCASSLHDTGELFFGEGSRLTVL.